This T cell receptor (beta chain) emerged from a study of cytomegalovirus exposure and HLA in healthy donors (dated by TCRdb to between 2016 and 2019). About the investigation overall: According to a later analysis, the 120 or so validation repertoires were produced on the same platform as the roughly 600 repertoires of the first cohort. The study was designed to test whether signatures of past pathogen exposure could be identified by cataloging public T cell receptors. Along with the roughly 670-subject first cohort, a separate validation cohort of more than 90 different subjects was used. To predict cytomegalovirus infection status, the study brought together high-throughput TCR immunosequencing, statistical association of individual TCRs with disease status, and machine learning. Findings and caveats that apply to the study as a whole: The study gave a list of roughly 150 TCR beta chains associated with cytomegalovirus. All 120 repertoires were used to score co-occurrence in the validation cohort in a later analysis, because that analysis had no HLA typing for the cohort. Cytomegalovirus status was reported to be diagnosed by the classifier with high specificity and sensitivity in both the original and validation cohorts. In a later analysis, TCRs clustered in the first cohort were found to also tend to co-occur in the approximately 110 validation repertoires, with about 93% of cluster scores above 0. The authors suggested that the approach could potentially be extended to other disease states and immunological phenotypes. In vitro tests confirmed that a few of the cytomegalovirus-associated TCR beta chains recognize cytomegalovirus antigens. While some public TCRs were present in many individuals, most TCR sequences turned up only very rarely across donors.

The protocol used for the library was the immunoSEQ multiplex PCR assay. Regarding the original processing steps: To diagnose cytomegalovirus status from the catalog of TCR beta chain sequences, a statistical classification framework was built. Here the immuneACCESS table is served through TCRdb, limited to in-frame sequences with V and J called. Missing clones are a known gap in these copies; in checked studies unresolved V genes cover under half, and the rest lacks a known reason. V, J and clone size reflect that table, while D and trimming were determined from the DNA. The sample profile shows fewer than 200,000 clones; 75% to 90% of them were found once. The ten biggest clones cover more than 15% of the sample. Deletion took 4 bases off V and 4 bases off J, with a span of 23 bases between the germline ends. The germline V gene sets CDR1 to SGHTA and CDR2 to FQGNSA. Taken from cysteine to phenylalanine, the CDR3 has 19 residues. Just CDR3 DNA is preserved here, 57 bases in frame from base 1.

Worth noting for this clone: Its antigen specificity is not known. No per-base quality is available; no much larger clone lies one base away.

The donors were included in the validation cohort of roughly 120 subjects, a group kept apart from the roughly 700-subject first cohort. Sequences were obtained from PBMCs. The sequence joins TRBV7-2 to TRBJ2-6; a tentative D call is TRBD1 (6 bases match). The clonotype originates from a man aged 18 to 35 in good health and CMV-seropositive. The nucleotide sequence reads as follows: TGTGCCAGCAGCTCCGTGATGCGTACAGGGCGTGGGGGGGCCAACGTCCTGACTTTC. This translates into CASSSVMRTGRGGANVLTF. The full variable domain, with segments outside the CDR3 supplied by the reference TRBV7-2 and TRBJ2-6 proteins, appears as GAGVSQSPSNKVTEKGKDVELRCDPISGHTALYWYRQSLGQGLEFLIYFQGNSAPDKSGLPSDRFSAERTGGSVSTLTIQRTQQEDSAVYLCASSSVMRTGRGGANVLTFGAGSRLTVL.